This T cell receptor (beta chain) was retrieved from a study of cytomegalovirus exposure and HLA in healthy donors (dated by TCRdb to about 2017). With respect to the entire study: An earlier analysis of roughly 610 of the donors reported approximately 280 Gb of sequence data and around 100 million unique TCR beta sequences obtained from some 170 million T cells. An early release that covered several hundred HLA-typed donors contained around 300 gigabases of sequencing data and tens of millions of unique TCR sequences. Of the roughly 400 genotyped donors, over 65% fell in the genetic ancestry cluster associated with self-reported Caucasian donors. The study aimed to test whether cataloging public T cell receptors could reveal signatures of past pathogen exposure. Using immunosequencing, the study profiled T cell repertoires from roughly 650 subjects and related those repertoires to cytomegalovirus serostatus. A separate validation cohort of 100 to 150 different subjects was used in addition to the approximately 610-subject first cohort. To predict cytomegalovirus infection status, the study brought together high-throughput TCR immunosequencing, statistical association of individual TCRs with disease status, and machine learning. To study patterns of TCR occurrence, a later analysis re-analyzed previously published TCR beta repertoires from 666 donors and added high-resolution HLA genotyping. Rather than drawing on any new phenotypic data, the later analysis identified candidate immune exposures from TCR beta sequences and the way those sequences occurred across donors. To decide whether each TCR beta V gene segment behaved as functional or pseudogenic, an earlier analysis of some 600 of the donors relied on high-throughput TCR beta sequencing. Donor age, sex, ethnicity and CMV serostatus were compiled together with the repertoire data. Genome-wide SNP genotypes for about 60% of the 666 donors were used in a later genetic analysis, which treated that subset as a discovery cohort. All discovery cohort repertoires had been generated on a single sequencing platform. Both class I and class II loci were covered by HLA typing, at four-digit resolution. Typing coverage varied by locus: about 620-630 donors for A, B, C, DRB1 and DQB1; some 520 for DQA1; nearly 610 for DPA1; approximately 490 for DPB1. Because of strong linkage in the cohort, roughly five DR-DQ haplotypes were treated as single units for association and clustering. Among 398 genotyped donors of the cohort, an average of roughly 230,000 unique TCR beta nucleotide sequences was sequenced per donor, of which roughly 18% were non-productive. The full study reports these points: Strong co-occurrence of HLA alleles, especially DR and DQ, made assigning TCR associations to individual alleles difficult. A cluster of highly shared sequence variants was judged likely to represent a technical artifact of the sequencing pipeline. Because HLA typing was missing for some donors at each locus, association tests included only the typed subset. In a later analysis, the rate of TCR association differed among HLA loci, with DRB1 alleles having the most associated TCRs and HLA-C alleles having the fewest. An earlier analysis of approximately 540 of the donors showed that most TCR beta V segments appeared in productive rearrangements either about 87% or about 30% of the time, which broadly matched IMGT annotations. A later analysis found that HLA-associated TCR beta chains were more clonally expanded and had lower generation probabilities than equally common non-associated chains. Because the 87-base-pair reads could not distinguish some IMGT-functional V segments, including TRBV6-2 and TRBV6-3, those segments were excluded. A later genetic analysis reported fewer N-insertions in productive TCRs among donors in an Asian-associated ancestry cluster than the roughly 720-donor mean. In a later analysis, several top co-occurrence clusters were reported to appear linked to parvovirus B19, influenza, CMV and Epstein-Barr virus. A further reported finding was that TCR beta sequences accurately predicted the HLA-A and HLA-B alleles for most subjects in the first cohort. In a later analysis, most CMV-associated TCR beta chains were found to appear HLA-restricted, with HLA associations seemingly driven largely by CMV exposure. The only immune exposure information available for the cohort was CMV serostatus. Presence/absence analyses assumed roughly uniform sequencing depth across donors, an assumption that may not hold. Cytomegalovirus status was reported to be diagnosed by the classifier with high specificity and sensitivity in both the original and validation cohorts. A later genetic analysis associated a missense DCLRE1C variant with V-gene and J-gene trimming of TCR beta chains, and an independent cohort replicated the association. While some public TCRs were present in many individuals, most TCR sequences turned up only very rarely across donors. A total of about 150 TCR beta chains were listed by the study as associated with cytomegalovirus. Because counts were too low, more than 15 rarely observed V segments, including chromosome 9 orphons, were excluded from the earlier analysis of around 590 of the donors. Correlated functional status among segregating V segments might be attributable to linkage disequilibrium, but an unknown experimental factor could not be ruled out. In vitro tests confirmed that a few of the cytomegalovirus-associated TCR beta chains recognize cytomegalovirus antigens. The cohort was sequenced for TCR beta chains only, and without alpha or paired-chain data the features that could be detected were limited. A later analysis associated about 18,000 TCR beta sequences with specific HLA alleles at a false discovery rate of 0.05. It was suggested by the authors that the approach could potentially be generalized to other disease states and immunological phenotypes.

Regarding this clone: Its target antigen remains unknown. No base-level quality is on record; no much larger clone is a single base apart.

To prepare the library, the immunoSEQ multiplex PCR assay was applied. For the multiplex PCR, a mixture combining 60 forward primers for TCR Vbeta segments and 13 reverse primers for TCR Jbeta segments was used. The CDR3 region of rearranged TCR beta genes was amplified from genomic DNA by a multiplex PCR assay. Amplified TCR beta libraries were sequenced as 87-base-pair reads on the Illumina HiSeq System. The original pipeline was this. In a later analysis, tens of millions of unique TCR beta chains were counted across the approximately 640 repertoires, and approximately 11 million of these chains were shared by at least two donors. To remove PCR and sequencing errors, raw reads were error-corrected and collapsed into unique sequences using a nearest-neighbor algorithm that merged closely related sequences. V, D and J gene segments were assigned by aligning CDR3 sequences to IMGT reference sequences. For a sequence to be retained, at least a six-nucleotide match to both a V gene segment and a J gene segment was required. Rearrangements were called productive when the CDR3 lacked stop codons and stayed in frame with V and J; all others were non-productive. CDR3 was defined by IMGT convention, running from the second conserved V-encoded cysteine to the conserved J-encoded phenylalanine. Sequences without an unambiguous match to a single V gene segment were excluded from the earlier analysis of about 640 of the donors. An earlier analysis of 500 to 600 of the donors classified V segments as functional when productive rearrangements were above 56.7% and as segregating when the standard deviation between donors was above 5%. To diagnose cytomegalovirus status from the catalog of TCR beta chain sequences, a statistical classification framework was built. A later analysis assigned V and J genes by comparing TCR nucleotide sequences with IMGT/GENE-DB human TR gene sequences. The TCRdist pipeline was used in a later analysis to assign CDR3 sequences and most-parsimonious VDJ recombination scenarios. In a later analysis, each TCR beta chain was defined by its CDR3 amino acid sequence together with its V-gene family, and reads without a unique V-gene family were excluded. As a way to deal with suspected cross-contamination and a sequencing artifact, a later analysis dropped 450 to 600 nucleotide sequences that were highly shared and had low generation probability. In a later analysis, a clonal expansion index was calculated for each public chain from normalized within-repertoire ranks of inferred template counts. A later analysis computed generation probabilities with a VDJ recombination model fitted to out-of-frame rearrangements, and checked the results against IGoR. In a later analysis, hypergeometric tests were used to score TCR-TCR, TCR-HLA and TCR-CMV co-occurrence, with a repertoire-size bias correction applied to TCR pairs. In a later analysis, false discovery rates were estimated by permuting HLA or CMV assignments 20 times. In a later analysis, co-occurring TCRs were grouped with DBSCAN, and TCRdist sequence similarity was added when clustering was performed within HLA-allele-positive subsets. Repertoires with fewer than 30,000 or more than 120,000 public chains were left out of co-occurrence clustering, as were four to six repertoires with anomalous nucleotide sharing. In TCRdb, the immuneACCESS table is reduced to in-frame sequences with V and J assigned. These tables do not hold every clone; where another copy was compared, an unresolved V gene accounts for under half, and the others remain unexplained. D and trimming were read from the DNA, whereas the V and J calls and clone size are those reported in that table. This sample gives more than 95,000 clones in total; approximately 75% of them show up just once. Under 3% of the sample goes to the ten largest clones.

In total, over 600 healthy bone marrow donors made up the cohort. All cohort members were sampled while nominally healthy, although unrecorded immune exposures were likely present. The donor was CMV seropositive and was included in the group of 250 to 300 seropositive cohort members. A peripheral blood sample was collected from each donor, and TCR beta sequencing was performed on peripheral blood mononuclear cells. Genomic DNA extraction from the blood cell samples was performed with the Qiagen DNeasy Blood Extraction Kit. Taken from the germline V gene, the CDR1 and CDR2 loops are SQVTM and ANQGSEA. V is clipped by 0 bases and J by 0 bases, and the sequence between their germline boundaries is 29 bases long. The CDR3 numbers 21 residues from cysteine through phenylalanine. CDR3 DNA only is kept here, 63 bases in frame from base 1.

Sequencing used PBMCs. The V gene is TRBV29-1 and the J gene is TRBJ2-5; the D gene is perhaps TRBD1, from 5 matching bases. This clonotype originated in a female donor in good health and CMV-seropositive. CDR3 sequence: CSVEDPPDPPGRWGDQETQYF. The DNA is as follows: TGCAGCGTTGAAGATCCCCCGGACCCCCCCGGCAGGTGGGGCGACCAAGAGACCCAGTACTTC.